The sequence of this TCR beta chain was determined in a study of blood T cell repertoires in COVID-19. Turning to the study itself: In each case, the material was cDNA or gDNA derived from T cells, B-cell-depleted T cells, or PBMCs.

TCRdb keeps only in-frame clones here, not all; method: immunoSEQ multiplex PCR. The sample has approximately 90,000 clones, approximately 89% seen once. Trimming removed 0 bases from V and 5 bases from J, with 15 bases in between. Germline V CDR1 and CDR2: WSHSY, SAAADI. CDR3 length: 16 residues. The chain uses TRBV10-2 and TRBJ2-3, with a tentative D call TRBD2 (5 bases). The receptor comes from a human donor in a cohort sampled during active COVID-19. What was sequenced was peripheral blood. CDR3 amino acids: CASSESRTLTGDTQYF. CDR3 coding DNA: TGCGCCAGCAGTGAGTCCAGGACTTTGACGGGAGATACGCAGTATTTT.